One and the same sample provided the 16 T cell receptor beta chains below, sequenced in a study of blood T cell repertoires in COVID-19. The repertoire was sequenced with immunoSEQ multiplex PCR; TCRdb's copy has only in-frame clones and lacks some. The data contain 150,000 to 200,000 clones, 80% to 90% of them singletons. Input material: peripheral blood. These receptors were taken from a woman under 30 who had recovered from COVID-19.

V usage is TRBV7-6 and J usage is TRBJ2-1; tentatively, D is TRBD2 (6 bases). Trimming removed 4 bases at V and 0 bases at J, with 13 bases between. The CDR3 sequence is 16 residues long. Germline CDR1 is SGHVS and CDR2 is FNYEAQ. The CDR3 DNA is TGTGCCAGCAGCTCATATAGCGGAGGCTCCTACAATGAGCAGTTCTTC. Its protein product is CASSSYSGGSYNEQFF.

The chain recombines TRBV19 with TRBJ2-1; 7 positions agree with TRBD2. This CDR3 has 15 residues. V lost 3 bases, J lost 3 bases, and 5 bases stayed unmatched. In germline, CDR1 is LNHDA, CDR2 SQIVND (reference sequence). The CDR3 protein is CASSIQASGYNEQFF. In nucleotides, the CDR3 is TGTGCCAGTAGTATTCAGGCTAGCGGCTACAATGAGCAGTTCTTC.

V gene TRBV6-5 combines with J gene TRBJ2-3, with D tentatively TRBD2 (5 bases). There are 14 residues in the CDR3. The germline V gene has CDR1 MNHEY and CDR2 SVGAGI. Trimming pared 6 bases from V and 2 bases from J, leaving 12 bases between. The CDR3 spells CASSRIGNTDTQYF. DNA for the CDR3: TGTGCCAGCAGCCGTATCGGGAACACAGATACGCAGTATTTT.

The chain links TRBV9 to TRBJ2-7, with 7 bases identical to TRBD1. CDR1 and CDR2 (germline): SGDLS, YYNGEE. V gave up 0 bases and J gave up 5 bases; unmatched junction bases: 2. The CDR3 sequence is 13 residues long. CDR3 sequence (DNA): TGTGCCAGCAGCGTAGGACAGGGCCACGAGCAGTACTTC. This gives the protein CASSVGQGHEQYF.

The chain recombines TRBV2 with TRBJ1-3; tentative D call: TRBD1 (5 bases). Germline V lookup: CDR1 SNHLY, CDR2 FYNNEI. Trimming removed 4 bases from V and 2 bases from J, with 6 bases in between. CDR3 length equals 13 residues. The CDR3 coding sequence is TGTGCCAGCAGTGTAGGGGCTGGAAACACCATATATTTT. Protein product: CASSVGAGNTIYF.

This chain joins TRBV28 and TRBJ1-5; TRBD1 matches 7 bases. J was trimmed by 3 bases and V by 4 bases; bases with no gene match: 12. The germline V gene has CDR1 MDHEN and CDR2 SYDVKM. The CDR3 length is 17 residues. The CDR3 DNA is TGTGCCAGCAGTTGGCTCGGGGCAGGGGGGTACAATCAGCCCCAGCATTTT. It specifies CASSWLGAGGYNQPQHF.

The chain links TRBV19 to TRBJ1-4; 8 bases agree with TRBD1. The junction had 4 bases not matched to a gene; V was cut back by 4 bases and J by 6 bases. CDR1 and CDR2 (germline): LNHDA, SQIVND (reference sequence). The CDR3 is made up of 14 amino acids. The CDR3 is CASSTQGAYEKLFF. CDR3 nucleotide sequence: TGTGCCAGTAGTACCCAGGGGGCGTATGAAAAACTGTTTTTT.

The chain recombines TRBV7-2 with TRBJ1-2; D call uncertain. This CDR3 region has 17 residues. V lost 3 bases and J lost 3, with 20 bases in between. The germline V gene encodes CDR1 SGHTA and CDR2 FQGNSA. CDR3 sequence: CASSFKGSPTWDYGYTF. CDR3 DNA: TGTGCCAGCAGCTTCAAAGGGAGCCCTACTTGGGACTATGGCTACACCTTC.

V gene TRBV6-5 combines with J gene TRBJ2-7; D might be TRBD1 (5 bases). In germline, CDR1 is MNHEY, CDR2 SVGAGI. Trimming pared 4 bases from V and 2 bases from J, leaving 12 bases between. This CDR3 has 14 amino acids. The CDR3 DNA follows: TGTGCCAGCAGTTTCCGGACACCAACCTACGAGCAGTACTTC. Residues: CASSFRTPTYEQYF.

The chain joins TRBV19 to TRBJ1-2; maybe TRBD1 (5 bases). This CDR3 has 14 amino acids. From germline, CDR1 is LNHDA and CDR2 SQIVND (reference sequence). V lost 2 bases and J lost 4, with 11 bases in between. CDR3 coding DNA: TGTGCCAGTAGTATACCCAGACAGAGCTATGGCTACACCTTC. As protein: CASSIPRQSYGYTF.

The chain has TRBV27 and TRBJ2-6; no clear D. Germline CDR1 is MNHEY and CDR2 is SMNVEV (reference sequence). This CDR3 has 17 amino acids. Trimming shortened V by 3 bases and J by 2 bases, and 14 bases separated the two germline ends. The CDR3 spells CASSFWAVRTGANVLTF. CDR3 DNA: TGTGCCAGCAGTTTTTGGGCAGTTCGCACTGGGGCCAACGTCCTGACTTTC.

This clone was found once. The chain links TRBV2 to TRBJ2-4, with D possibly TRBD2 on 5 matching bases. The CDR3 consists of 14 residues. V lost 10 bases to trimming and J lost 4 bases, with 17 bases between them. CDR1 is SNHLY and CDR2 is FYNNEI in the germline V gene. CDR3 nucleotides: TGTGCCACGAAGAATCCGGGAAAGAAAAACATTCAGTACTTC. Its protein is CATKNPGKKNIQYF. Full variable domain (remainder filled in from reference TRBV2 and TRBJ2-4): EPEVTQTPSHQVTQMGQEVILRCVPISNHLYFYWYRQILGQKVEFLVSFYNNEISEKSEIFDDQFSVERPDGSNFTLKIRSTKLEDSAMYFCATKNPGKKNIQYFGAGTRLSVL.

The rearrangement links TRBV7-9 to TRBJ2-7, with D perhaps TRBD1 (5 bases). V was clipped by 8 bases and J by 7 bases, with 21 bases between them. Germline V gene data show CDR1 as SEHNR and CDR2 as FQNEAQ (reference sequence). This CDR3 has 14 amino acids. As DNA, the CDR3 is TGTGCCAGCGCTCGTCAGGGTACAGGAGATGAGCAGTACTTC. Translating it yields CASARQGTGDEQYF.

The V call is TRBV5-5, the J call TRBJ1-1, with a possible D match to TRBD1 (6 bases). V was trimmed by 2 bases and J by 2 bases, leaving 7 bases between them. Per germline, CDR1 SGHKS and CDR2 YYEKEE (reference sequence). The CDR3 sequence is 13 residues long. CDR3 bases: TGTGCCAGCAGCTTACAGGGTAACACTGAAGCTTTCTTT. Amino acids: CASSLQGNTEAFF. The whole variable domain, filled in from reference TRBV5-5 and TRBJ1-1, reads DAGVTQSPTHLIKTRGQQVTLRCSPISGHKSVSWYQQVLGQGPQFIFQYYEKEERGRGNFPDRFSARQFPNYSSELNVNALLLGDSALYLCASSLQGNTEAFFGQGTRLTVV.

The chain's CDR3 is CASSLTGMPTYEQYF. CDR3 DNA: TGTGCCAGCAGCTTAACAGGGATGCCCACCTACGAGCAGTACTTC. The gene calls are TRBV7-9 and TRBJ2-7, with TRBD1 as a possible D gene (6 bases). V lost 2 bases and J lost 2, with 13 bases in between. There are 15 residues in the CDR3. Germline V gene data show CDR1 as SEHNR and CDR2 as FQNEAQ (reference sequence).

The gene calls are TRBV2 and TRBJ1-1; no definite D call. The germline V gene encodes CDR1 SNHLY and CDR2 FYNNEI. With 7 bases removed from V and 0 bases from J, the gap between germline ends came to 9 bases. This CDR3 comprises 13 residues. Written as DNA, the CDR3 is TGTGCCAGCATGCGGGATATGAACACTGAAGCTTTCTTT. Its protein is CASMRDMNTEAFF.